A single T cell receptor (beta chain) is shown here with its context. The length of the CDR3 is 16 residues. CDR1 and CDR2 (germline): SGHRS, YFSETQ. Trimming stripped 4 bases from V and 4 bases from J, with 18 bases between. Template switching supplied a universal primer site; unique molecular identifiers were carried on the cDNA. TCRdb called the 5' RACE reads again in MiXCR, with one record for every CDR3 protein. The sample yields about 570,000 distinct CDR3 sequences, over 8.5% seen once. This specimen belongs to a study of identical twins. The same specimen was also included in a second study, on yellow fever vaccine responses in identical twins.

Sequencing was done on a sample of PBMCs. The sequence derives from a woman between 18 and 29 years old in good health. The rearrangement uses TRBV5-1 and TRBJ2-1; maybe TRBD2 (6 bases). CDR3 bases: TGCGCCAGCAGCCCCGGGGCCGGGGGATCTTACAATGAGCAGTTCTTC. Its translation: CASSPGAGGSYNEQFF. The full variable domain, in which reference TRBV5-1 and TRBJ2-1 provide the parts outside the CDR3, is KAGVTQTPRYLIKTRGQQVTLSCSPISGHRSVSWYQQTPGQGLQFLFEYFSETQRNKGNFPGRFSGRQFSNSRSEMNVSTLELGDSALYLCASSPGAGGSYNEQFFGPGTRLTVL.